One and the same sample provided the 26 T cell receptor beta chains below, sequenced in a study of T cell responses to AZD1222 COVID-19 vaccine. Using immunoSEQ multiplex PCR, the repertoire was profiled, and TCRdb retains in-frame clones only, with some absent. Of over 25,000 clones listed, around 80% are singletons. This material consisted of peripheral blood, taken on day 0 of AZD1222 vaccination. Every receptor here comes from an adult in good health.

The J gene is TRBJ1-3, the V gene TRBV7-9; 8 bases align to TRBD1. Germline V lookup: CDR1 SEHNR, CDR2 FQNEAQ (reference sequence). The ends lost 7 bases at V and 1 base at J; junction bases unmatched: 6. This CDR3 comprises 15 residues. The CDR3 spells CASITDRESGNTIYF. The CDR3 DNA follows: TGTGCCAGCATCACGGACAGGGAGTCTGGAAACACCATATATTTT.

The V and J genes are TRBV5-1 and TRBJ2-7, with a tentative D call TRBD1 (5 bases). Trimming pared 4 bases from V and 0 bases from J, leaving 11 bases between. The CDR3 sequence is 14 residues long. Looked up from germline, CDR1 is SGHRS and CDR2 is YFSETQ. CDR3 region: CASSRGTSSYEQYF. The CDR3 DNA sequence: TGCGCCAGCAGCAGGGGCACCAGCTCCTACGAGCAGTACTTC. The full variable domain, rest sourced from reference TRBV5-1 and TRBJ2-7, is KAGVTQTPRYLIKTRGQQVTLSCSPISGHRSVSWYQQTPGQGLQFLFEYFSETQRNKGNFPGRFSGRQFSNSRSEMNVSTLELGDSALYLCASSRGTSSYEQYFGPGTRLTVT.

The chain recombines TRBV7-2 with TRBJ2-1; 7 bases map to TRBD1. The V gene's germline CDR1 is SGHTA and CDR2 FQGNSA. J was trimmed by 8 bases and V by 5 bases; bases with no gene match: 6. This CDR3 contains 13 residues. CDR3 in DNA: TGTGCCAGCAGCGACAGGGTTGCGCATGAGCAGTTCTTC. This encodes CASSDRVAHEQFF.

This sequence joins TRBV5-4 and TRBJ2-1; 8 bases line up with TRBD2. This CDR3 comprises 14 residues. J gave up 9 bases and V 4 bases, and 9 bases lay outside the gene matches. CDR1 and CDR2 from the germline V gene are SGHNT and YYREEE (reference sequence). CDR3 region: CASSNSGAWAEQFF. The CDR3 bases are TGTGCCAGCAGCAATAGCGGGGCTTGGGCTGAGCAGTTCTTC.

This clone appeared once. The chain's CDR3 is CASSLSAATDTQYF. In DNA form, the CDR3 reads TGTGCCAGCAGCTTATCGGCCGCAACAGATACGCAGTATTTT. The chain links TRBV7-8 to TRBJ2-3; no reliable D call. Looked up from germline, CDR1 is SGHVS and CDR2 is FQNEAQ. The V and J ends lost 2 bases and 3 bases respectively, with 9 bases between them. The CDR3 is 14 amino acids.

The rearrangement links TRBV3-1 (or the pseudogene TRBV3-2) to TRBJ1-2; no definite D call. V was pared by 3 bases and J by 4 bases, with 9 bases between. The CDR3 length is 13 residues. CDR1 is LGHDT, CDR2 YNNKEL, per germline (reference sequence). The CDR3 DNA reads TGTGCCAGCAGCCAGGGAGACGTCTATGGCTACACCTTC. Its translation is CASSQGDVYGYTF.

The gene calls are TRBV12-3 or TRBV12-4 and TRBJ1-2, with D possibly being TRBD1 (6 bases). This CDR3 has 12 residues. V shed 4 bases and J shed 8 bases, with 11 bases lying between them. The CDR3 loop reads CASSYRAQGYTF. DNA for the CDR3: TGTGCCAGCAGTTACAGGGCTCAGGGCTACACCTTC.

The chain's CDR3 is CASSERGGGNEKLFF. DNA of the CDR3: TGTGCCAGCAGTGAAAGGGGAGGCGGTAATGAAAAACTGTTTTTT. The chain carries TRBV2 and TRBJ1-4, with a possible D match to TRBD1 (5 bases). Trimming pared 2 bases from V and 4 bases from J, leaving 11 bases between. Germline lookup yields CDR1 SNHLY and CDR2 FYNNEI. The CDR3 extends over 15 amino acids. Drawing the rest from reference TRBV2 and TRBJ1-4, the complete variable domain is EPEVTQTPSHQVTQMGQEVILRCVPISNHLYFYWYRQILGQKVEFLVSFYNNEISEKSEIFDDQFSVERPDGSNFTLKIRSTKLEDSAMYFCASSERGGGNEKLFFGSGTQLSVL.

CDR3 region: CASSPDRRAEAFF. CDR3 coding DNA: TGTGCCAGCAGCCCTGACAGGCGAGCTGAAGCTTTCTTT. The rearrangement uses TRBV27 and TRBJ1-1; tentative D call: TRBD1 (6 bases). The CDR3 is 13 amino acids. Germline CDR1 is MNHEY and CDR2 is SMNVEV (reference sequence). Trimming took off 6 bases at V and 6 bases at J, with 14 bases between the two ends.

The chain employs TRBV18 and TRBJ1-1; TRBD1 matches 7 bases. Germline trimming cut 1 base from V and 6 bases from J; bases unmatched to any gene: 8. CDR1 and CDR2 from the germline V gene are KGHSH and LQKENI. CDR3 length: 15 amino acids. CDR3 DNA: TGTGCCAGCTCACCACTTGGAGGGGGCGGCGCTGAAGCTTTCTTT. Its protein is CASSPLGGGGAEAFF.

The V call is TRBV5-8, the J call TRBJ2-1; TRBD1 matches at 12 bases. V was clipped by 0 bases and J by 8 bases; unmatched bases: 6. Germline loops: CDR1 SGHTS, CDR2 YDEGEE. The CDR3 runs 16 residues. The CDR3 loop reads CASSLAPGQGAYEQFF. In DNA form, the CDR3 reads TGTGCCAGCAGCTTGGCCCCGGGACAGGGGGCCTATGAGCAGTTCTTC.

The rearrangement joins TRBV19 to TRBJ1-1; a possible D gene is TRBD1 (5 bases). The CDR3 extends over 12 amino acids. Germline values: CDR1 LNHDA, CDR2 SQIVND (reference sequence). Between the trimmed V and J ends, which lost 4 bases and 8 bases, there was a span of 11 bases. This CDR3 is CASSTGVLEAFF. The CDR3 DNA is TGTGCCAGTAGTACGGGGGTTCTGGAAGCTTTCTTT.

V is TRBV7-2 and J is TRBJ2-1; TRBD1 agrees at 9 bases. Per germline, CDR1 SGHTA and CDR2 FQGNSA. The CDR3 covers 16 residues. V was clipped by 5 bases and J by 14 bases; unmatched bases: 19. CDR3 in DNA: TGTGCCAGCAGCGCGTCACAACCGGGACAGGGCGGGGTGAAGTTCTTC. It is translated as CASSASQPGQGGVKFF. Based on the CDR3 plus reference TRBV7-2 and TRBJ2-1, the full variable domain is GAGVSQSPSNKVTEKGKDVELRCDPISGHTALYWYRQSLGQGLEFLIYFQGNSAPDKSGLPSDRFSAERTGGSVSTLTIQRTQQEDSAVYLCASSASQPGQGGVKFFGPGTRLTVL.

The count of this clone is one. The chain has TRBV6-5 and TRBJ2-2; perhaps TRBD1 as D (6 bases). V was trimmed by 4 bases and J by 0 bases, leaving 12 bases between them. CDR3 length equals 16 residues. The germline V gene encodes CDR1 MNHEY and CDR2 SVGAGI. The CDR3 DNA follows: TGTGCCAGCAGTTTTACAGGGTTCGCGAACACCGGGGAGCTGTTTTTT. Its protein is CASSFTGFANTGELFF.

This chain links TRBV18 with TRBJ2-3; D is uncertain. Germline loops: CDR1 KGHSH, CDR2 LQKENI. V was cut by 3 bases and J by 7 bases, with 11 bases left in between. The CDR3 is made up of 13 amino acids. The CDR3 is CASSPPGYNTQYF. The CDR3 nucleotides read TGTGCCAGCTCACCCCCAGGTTATAATACGCAGTATTTT.

This chain connects TRBV10-3 to TRBJ2-7; 8 positions match TRBD2. The germline CDR1 and CDR2 sequences are ENHRY and SYGVKD. The J segment lost 7 bases and the V segment lost 4 bases, leaving 12 bases of the junction unmatched. CDR3 length equals 15 residues. The CDR3 bases are TGTGCCATCAGTGCGGGCGGGGGGTTCTCAAAGGAGCAGTACTTC. The encoded protein is CAISAGGGFSKEQYF.

A few counts support this clone. The V call is TRBV2, the J call TRBJ2-7; D may be TRBD1 or TRBD2 (6 bases each). The germline gives CDR1 SNHLY, CDR2 FYNNEI. V lost 2 bases and J 5 bases, leaving 16 bases between the germline ends. The CDR3 consists of 15 residues. For the CDR3, the DNA is TGTGCCAGCAGTGAAAGGGGGGCAGGGGCGCACGAGCAGTACTTC. It yields the protein CASSERGAGAHEQYF.

This chain uses TRBV7-2 with TRBJ1-5, with D perhaps TRBD1 (5 bases). The CDR3 is made up of 16 amino acids. From germline, CDR1 is SGHTA and CDR2 FQGNSA. The V gene lost 5 bases and the J gene lost 4 bases, with 18 bases spanning the gap. CDR3 nucleotides: TGTGCCAGCAGCAGTCAATACGGGACCACTAATCAGCCCCAGCATTTT. Translating gives CASSSQYGTTNQPQHF.

The chain is built from TRBV7-9 and TRBJ1-1; D not resolved. This CDR3 is built from 15 residues. Germline CDR1 reads SEHNR; CDR2 reads FQNEAQ (reference sequence). The ends were cut back, 5 bases at V and 3 bases at J, with 16 bases in the middle. The CDR3 nucleotides read TGTGCCAGCAGCGCCCGGACCCTGGTCGACACTGAAGCTTTCTTT. Amino acid sequence: CASSARTLVDTEAFF.

The chain carries TRBV7-9 and TRBJ1-3, with D hard to call. The CDR3 contains 16 residues. V was trimmed by 1 base and J by 0 bases, leaving 10 bases between them. Per germline, CDR1 SEHNR and CDR2 FQNEAQ (reference sequence). DNA for the CDR3: TGTGCCAGCAGCTTAGTAGGCGGGAGCTCTGGAAACACCATATATTTT. Translating it yields CASSLVGGSSGNTIYF.

V is TRBV29-1 and J is TRBJ2-1; D possibly uses TRBD1 or TRBD2 (7 bases each). V lost 0 bases and J lost 14, with 17 bases in between. The CDR3 loop spans 13 amino acids. The germline CDR1 and CDR2 sequences are SQVTM and ANQGSEA. The CDR3 protein is CSVEERGQGGEFF. As DNA, the CDR3 is TGCAGCGTTGAAGAGAGAGGTCAGGGGGGGGAGTTCTTC.

This clone was recorded only once. The chain combines TRBV5-1 with TRBJ1-1, with TRBD1 matching over 7 bases. Germline V gene lookup returns CDR1 SGHRS and CDR2 YFSETQ. The CDR3 has 16 residues. V trimming: 3 bases; J trimming: 0 bases; junction bases outside the gene matches: 8. The CDR3 DNA reads TGCGCCAGCAGCTGGGCCGGGACAGAATTGAACACTGAAGCTTTCTTT. Protein sequence: CASSWAGTELNTEAFF. Complete variable domain (other parts from reference TRBV5-1 and TRBJ1-1): KAGVTQTPRYLIKTRGQQVTLSCSPISGHRSVSWYQQTPGQGLQFLFEYFSETQRNKGNFPGRFSGRQFSNSRSEMNVSTLELGDSALYLCASSWAGTELNTEAFFGQGTRLTVV.

V usage is TRBV4-1 and J usage is TRBJ2-5; TRBD1 is a possible D gene (5 bases). The CDR3 is made up of 16 amino acids. Per germline, CDR1 MGHRA and CDR2 YSYEKL. The V end lost 1 base, the J end lost 2 bases, and 14 bases lay between the germline ends. The CDR3, as DNA: TGCGCCAGCAGCCAAGGTGGCAGGGAAAGACAAGAGACCCAGTACTTC. Amino acid sequence: CASSQGGRERQETQYF.

The chain uses TRBV4-3 and TRBJ1-2; TRBD1 might be the D (5 bases). The V gene lost 2 bases and the J gene lost 6 bases, with 10 bases spanning the gap. The CDR3 has 13 amino acids. Looked up from germline, CDR1 is LGHNA and CDR2 is YSLEER. The CDR3 loop reads CASSQTGYDGYTF. In DNA form, the CDR3 reads TGCGCCAGCAGCCAAACAGGTTATGATGGCTACACCTTC.

The chain links TRBV7-9 to TRBJ1-2; a possible D gene is TRBD1 (5 bases). Trimming took 3 bases from V and 4 from J, leaving 9 bases between them. CDR1 and CDR2 (germline): SEHNR, FQNEAQ (reference sequence). This CDR3 region has 13 residues. In DNA, the CDR3 is TGTGCCAGCAGCTTCGGGGCCGTCTATGGCTACACCTTC. It translates to CASSFGAVYGYTF.

This chain joins TRBV9 and TRBJ2-3; tentatively, D is TRBD2 (6 bases). From germline, CDR1 is SGDLS and CDR2 YYNGEE. The CDR3 covers 17 residues. Trimming took off 4 bases at V and 2 bases at J, with 20 bases between the two ends. This CDR3 is CASSPHPGTFVTDTQYF. The CDR3 DNA follows: TGTGCCAGCAGCCCTCATCCCGGGACTTTCGTCACAGATACGCAGTATTTT.